Following are 14 T cell receptor beta chains from one sample sequenced in a study of control samples from healthy donors and cancer patients. Data came from immunoSEQ multiplex PCR; TCRdb stores just in-frame clones and leaves some out. Here the sample spans 100,000 to 120,000 clones, around 87% being singletons. Sequenced sample: PBMCs. These receptors were obtained from a woman aged 55-69 years with lung cancer.

This clone was recorded only once. V and J are TRBV29-1 and TRBJ2-3; the D gene is possibly TRBD2 (5 bases). Per germline, CDR1 SQVTM and CDR2 ANQGSEA. The CDR3 consists of 13 residues. V was trimmed by 3 bases and J by 4 bases, leaving 11 bases between them. The CDR3 DNA is TGCAGCGTTGACGGGGAAGACCCAGATACGCAGTATTTT. Its translation is CSVDGEDPDTQYF.

V and J are TRBV5-4 and TRBJ1-4; 9 bases map to TRBD1. The CDR3 runs 17 residues. Germline V gene lookup returns CDR1 SGHNT and CDR2 YYREEE (reference sequence). With V trimmed by 3 bases and J by 4 bases, 10 bases remained unmatched. CDR3: CASSSGTGRWINEKLFF. CDR3 nucleotide sequence: TGTGCCAGCAGCTCCGGGACAGGGAGGTGGATTAATGAAAAACTGTTTTTT.

The chain carries TRBV12-3 or TRBV12-4 and TRBJ2-7; unclear D gene. The CDR3 runs to 13 residues. The germline V and J ends were trimmed by 3 bases and 4 bases, with 10 bases remaining between them. The CDR3 DNA is TGTGCCAGCAGTTTGAATCTCTGGTACGAGCAGTACTTC. Its protein is CASSLNLWYEQYF.

This sequence joins TRBV25-1 and TRBJ2-7, with D tentatively TRBD2 (6 bases). The CDR3 has 14 amino acids. CDR1 and CDR2 from the germline V gene are MGHDK and SYGVNS. Between the trimmed V and J ends, which lost 3 bases and 2 bases, there was a span of 11 bases. This CDR3 reads CASSETGAPYEQYF. The CDR3 DNA reads TGTGCCAGCAGTGAGACGGGAGCACCCTACGAGCAGTACTTC.

The chain joins TRBV25-1 to TRBJ1-2, with unresolved D. The germline V gene has CDR1 MGHDK and CDR2 SYGVNS. The CDR3 is made up of 12 amino acids. The V end was cut by 4 bases, the J end by 2 bases, with 5 bases between. The CDR3 coding sequence is TGTGCCAGCAGTGGACGGAACTATGGCTACACCTTC. This translates into CASSGRNYGYTF.

The chain recombines TRBV7-9 with TRBJ1-5; D is undetermined. CDR1 SEHNR and CDR2 FQNEAQ come from the germline V gene (reference sequence). The CDR3 covers 12 residues. V was cut by 1 base and J by 5 bases, with 3 bases left in between. The CDR3 coding sequence is TGTGCCAGCAGCTTAGATCATCAGCCCCAGCATTTT. It yields the protein CASSLDHQPQHF. The full variable domain, with the rest looked up from reference TRBV7-9 and TRBJ1-5, is DTGVSQNPRHKITKRGQNVTFRCDPISEHNRLYWYRQTLGQGPEFLTYFQNEAQLEKSRLLSDRFSAERPKGSFSTLEIQRTEQGDSAMYLCASSLDHQPQHFGDGTRLSIL.

The chain is built from TRBV29-1 and TRBJ1-1; D gene ambiguous. The CDR3 covers 15 residues. The ends were cut back, 4 bases at V and 0 bases at J, with 15 bases in the middle. Germline-derived CDR1 and CDR2 are SQVTM and ANQGSEA. CDR3 nucleotides: TGCAGCGTTGGTTTGGGCAGGACCATGAACACTGAAGCTTTCTTT. It codes for CSVGLGRTMNTEAFF.

The genes are TRBV7-2 and TRBJ1-2, with D possibly TRBD1 on 6 matching bases. Between the trimmed V and J ends, which lost 4 bases and 4 bases, there was a span of 16 bases. Germline V gene data show CDR1 as SGHTA and CDR2 as FQGNSA. CDR3 length: 15 amino acids. CDR3 nucleotides: TGTGCCAGCAGCTCTAGGGGGACGGCGACCTATGGCTACACCTTC. This translates into CASSSRGTATYGYTF.

The chain has TRBV27 and TRBJ1-5; D remains unclear. Trimming removed 2 bases from V and 4 bases from J, with 9 bases in between. The CDR3 loop spans 14 amino acids. Germline V gene lookup returns CDR1 MNHEY and CDR2 SMNVEV (reference sequence). This CDR3 is CASSLRAVNQPQHF. The CDR3 coding sequence is TGTGCCAGCAGTTTAAGGGCAGTGAATCAGCCCCAGCATTTT.

The CDR3 sequence is CASSSAGGNEETQYF. In DNA form, the CDR3 reads TGTGCCAGCAGTTCCGCAGGGGGCAATGAAGAGACCCAGTACTTC. This rearrangement joins TRBV27 to TRBJ2-5, with TRBD1 identical over 8 bases. V was pared by 4 bases and J by 3 bases, with 7 bases of the junction left unmatched. This CDR3 contains 15 residues. Germline V lookup: CDR1 MNHEY, CDR2 SMNVEV (reference sequence).

This clone was detected only once. The chain links TRBV13 to TRBJ2-5; D may correspond to TRBD1 or TRBD2 (5 bases each). Germline CDR1 and CDR2: PRHDT and FYEKMQ (reference sequence). V was pared by 0 bases and J by 5 bases, with 10 bases between. This CDR3 contains 14 residues. DNA of the CDR3: TGTGCCAGCAGCTTAGGTTGGGGGTTGGAGACCCAGTACTTC. This sequence encodes CASSLGWGLETQYF. Full variable domain (outside the CDR3, taken from reference TRBV13 and TRBJ2-5): AAGVIQSPRHLIKEKRETATLKCYPIPRHDTVYWYQQGPGQDPQFLISFYEKMQSDKGSIPDRFSAQQFSDYHSELNMSSLELGDSALYFCASSLGWGLETQYFGPGTRLLVL.

The chain employs TRBV29-1 and TRBJ2-1, with a tentative D call TRBD2 (7 bases). Between the trimmed V and J ends, which lost 2 bases and 4 bases, there was a span of 12 bases. The CDR3 contains 14 residues. Per the germline V gene, CDR1 is SQVTM and CDR2 is ANQGSEA. CDR3 DNA: TGCAGCGTTGAACCCAGGGGAGGGTACAATGAGCAGTTCTTC. Residues: CSVEPRGGYNEQFF.

The chain recombines TRBV19 with TRBJ2-7, with 9 nucleotides matching TRBD2. V was pared by 8 bases and J by 3 bases, with 8 bases of the junction left unmatched. Germline V gives CDR1 LNHDA, CDR2 SQIVND (reference sequence). The CDR3 contains 14 residues. Here the CDR3 DNA reads TGTGCCAGTGCTCTAGCGGGGCACTACTACGAGCAGTACTTC. Protein sequence: CASALAGHYYEQYF.

The gene calls are TRBV19 and TRBJ2-5; D unclear. This CDR3 comprises 14 residues. The ends were cut back, 6 bases at V and 1 base at J, with 12 bases in the middle. Germline values: CDR1 LNHDA, CDR2 SQIVND (reference sequence). The DNA of the CDR3 is TGTGCCAGTAGACAACCTGAGATCCAAGAGACCCAGTACTTC. Protein product: CASRQPEIQETQYF. The whole variable domain, filled in from reference TRBV19 and TRBJ2-5, reads DGGITQSPKYLFRKEGQNVTLSCEQNLNHDAMYWYRQDPGQGLRLIYYSQIVNDFQKGDIAEGYSVSREKKESFPLTVTSAQKNPTAFYLCASRQPEIQETQYFGPGTRLLVL.